This is a list of T cell receptor beta chains from one sample in a study of control samples from healthy donors and cancer patients. Sequencing used immunoSEQ multiplex PCR; TCRdb keeps in-frame clones, though not all of them. The sample contains more than 100,000 clones, about 90% of which appear only once. The sequenced sample was PBMCs. The receptors derive from a man in his forties or fifties with head and neck cancer. The CDR3 runs from the conserved cysteine through the conserved F or W. Each record gives: V gene, clone size, J gene, D gene, CDR3 DNA, CDR3 protein. The D gene is left open where the match is weak. Size values are once, few and many counts, or a class for expanded clones, and some rows have none.

TRBV5-1	NA	TRBJ2-7	NA	TGCGCCAGCAGCCCCGATGTCACTGAGCAGTACTTC	CASSPDVTEQYF
TRBV19	NA	TRBJ1-5	TRBD1	TGTGCCAGTAGTCACAGGGGGCTCTATCAGCCCCAGCATTTT	CASSHRGLYQPQHF
TRBV29-1	NA	TRBJ2-4	NA	TGCAGCGTTTCCGGATTCTGGGGGGCCAAAAACATTCAGTACTTC	CSVSGFWGAKNIQYF
TRBV7-9	NA	TRBJ2-1	NA	TGTGCCAGCAGCACCCGGACGTCTACCTACAATGAGCAGTTCTTC	CASSTRTSTYNEQFF
TRBV7-9	NA	TRBJ2-7	NA	TGTGCCAGCAGCTTAGCGGGGTCCGAGCAGTACTTC	CASSLAGSEQYF
TRBV7-2	NA	TRBJ2-3	NA	TGTGCCAGCACCCGACTAGTGGCAGATACGCAGTATTTT	CASTRLVADTQYF
TRBV28	NA	TRBJ2-7	TRBD1	TGTGCCAGCCAGGGACAGGGCTACGAGCAGTACTTC	CASQGQGYEQYF
TRBV5-1	NA	TRBJ2-4	TRBD1	TGCGCCAGCAGCCCGACAGGGGTAGCCAAAAACATTCAGTACTTC	CASSPTGVAKNIQYF
TRBV28	few	TRBJ2-7	TRBD1	TGTGCCAGCAGGCGCCGGGACAGGGGGTACGAGCAGTACTTC	CASRRRDRGYEQYF
TRBV13	NA	TRBJ2-7	TRBD2	TGTGCCAGCAGCCCCCCCCTAGCGGGAGGCGAGCAGTACTTC	CASSPPLAGGEQYF
TRBV6-5	NA	TRBJ1-4	NA	TGTGCCAGCAGTTACACACAGGGTTCGGAAAAACTGTTTTTT	CASSYTQGSEKLFF
TRBV5-1	NA	TRBJ2-2	NA	TGCGCCAGCAGCTTGGAAGCCAGGGCGGTTCCCGGGGAGCTGTTTTTT	CASSLEARAVPGELFF
TRBV5-4	once	TRBJ2-7	NA	TGTGCCAGCAGCCCCTCGGCCGACTACGAGCAGTACTTC	CASSPSADYEQYF
TRBV3-1/TRBV3-2	NA	TRBJ1-2	NA	TGTGCCAGCAGCCTTCTACAGGGTGATGGCTACACCTTC	CASSLLQGDGYTF
TRBV5-4	NA	TRBJ2-3	NA	TGTGCCAGCAGCTTGGCCGGTACAGATACGCAGTATTTT	CASSLAGTDTQYF
TRBV7-8	NA	TRBJ1-5	TRBD1	TGTGCCAGCAGCCCGAGACAGGGGTATAGCAATCAGCCCCAGCATTTT	CASSPRQGYSNQPQHF